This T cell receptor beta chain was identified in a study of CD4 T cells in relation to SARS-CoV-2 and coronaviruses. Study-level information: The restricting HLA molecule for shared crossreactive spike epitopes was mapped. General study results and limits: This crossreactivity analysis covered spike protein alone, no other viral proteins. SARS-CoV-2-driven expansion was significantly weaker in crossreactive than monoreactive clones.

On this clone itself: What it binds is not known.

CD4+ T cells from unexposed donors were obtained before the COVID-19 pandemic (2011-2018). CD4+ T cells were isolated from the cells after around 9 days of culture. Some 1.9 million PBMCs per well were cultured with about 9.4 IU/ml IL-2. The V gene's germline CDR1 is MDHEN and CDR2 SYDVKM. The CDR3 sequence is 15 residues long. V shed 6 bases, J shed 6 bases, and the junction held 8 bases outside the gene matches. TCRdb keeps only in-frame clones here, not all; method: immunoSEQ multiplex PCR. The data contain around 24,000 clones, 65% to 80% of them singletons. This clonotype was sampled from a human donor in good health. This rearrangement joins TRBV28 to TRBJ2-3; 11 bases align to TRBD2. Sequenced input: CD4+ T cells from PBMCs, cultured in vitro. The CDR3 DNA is TGTGCCAGCAGATTAGCGGGAGGGGGGGCCGATACGCAGTATTTT. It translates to CASRLAGGGADTQYF.